A selection of T cell receptor beta chains follows, all from one sample in a study of metastatic and nonmetastatic thyroid tumors. TCRdb reanalyzed the PCR reads with MiXCR. The sample shows roughly 6,900 clones, roughly a quarter of them seen only once. Sequencing was done on a sample of adjacent normal tissue. The receptor set was obtained from a male donor with papillary thyroid cancer or a benign thyroid nodule (not recorded which). Some clones in this sample may be carry-over from other donors' samples. CDR3s include the opening cysteine and the closing phenylalanine or tryptophan. D genes are given only for firm matches. Clone sizes are given selectively: once, few, many, or a class where the clone is expanded.

DNA: TGTGCCAGCATTCCTCGCGGGGGATTTGGCTACACCTTC
CDR3: CASIPRGGFGYTF
length: 13
J: TRBJ1-2
V: TRBV7-9
size: NA
D: NA

DNA: TGTGCCAGCAGTTACCACAGGGGAGGGGGCACTGAAGCTTTCTTT
CDR3: CASSYHRGGGTEAFF
length: 15
J: TRBJ1-1
V: TRBV27
size: few
D: TRBD1

DNA: TGTGCCAGCAGTTCCGGACTAGCGGGGGGTGCCGTTGAGCAGTTCTTC
CDR3: CASSSGLAGGAVEQFF
length: 16
J: TRBJ2-1
V: TRBV6-1
size: few
D: TRBD2

DNA: TGTGCCAGCAGTTTGGGACAGGGATTACACTACGAGCAGTACTTC
CDR3: CASSLGQGLHYEQYF
length: 15
J: TRBJ2-7
V: TRBV27
size: few
D: TRBD1

DNA: TGTGCCAGCAGTTCACACCCGGGACGGATGTATAATTCACCCCTCCACTTT
CDR3: CASSSHPGRMYNSPLHF
length: 17
J: TRBJ1-6
V: TRBV27
size: few
D: NA

DNA: TGTGCCAGTAGTATCTCCAGGGGGCGTAATCAGCCCCAGCATTTT
CDR3: CASSISRGRNQPQHF
length: 15
J: TRBJ1-5
V: TRBV19
size: NA
D: TRBD1

DNA: TGTGCCAGCAGTCAACTAGCGGGATGGCCCGGCGAGCAGTACTTC
CDR3: CASSQLAGWPGEQYF
length: 15
J: TRBJ2-7
V: TRBV27
size: NA
D: TRBD2

DNA: TGTGCCAGCAGCCAAGACCTTATGACCGGGACTAGCGGGAGAGCGTCAGGGGAGCTGTTTTTT
CDR3: CASSQDLMTGTSGRASGELFF
length: 21
J: TRBJ2-2
V: TRBV3-1
size: many
D: TRBD2

DNA: TGTGCCAGCAGTGAAGACCGGTATAGCAATCAGCCCCAGCATTTT
CDR3: CASSEDRYSNQPQHF
length: 15
J: TRBJ1-5
V: TRBV6-1
size: NA
D: NA

DNA: TGTGCCAGCAGTTCTAGCGGGAGCTCCACAGAGTCGCTGTATTTT
CDR3: CASSSSGSSTESLYF
length: 15
J: TRBJ2-3
V: TRBV2
size: few
D: TRBD2

DNA: TGTGCCAGCAGCTTACTGCGGACCCCTTCCGCAGATACGCAGTATTTT
CDR3: CASSLLRTPSADTQYF
length: 16
J: TRBJ2-3
V: TRBV7-2
size: medium-sized
D: NA

DNA: TGTGCCAGCAGCTCCAAACTAGCGGGGTTCTACGAGCAGTACTTC
CDR3: CASSSKLAGFYEQYF
length: 15
J: TRBJ2-7
V: TRBV7-2
size: NA
D: TRBD2

DNA: TGTGCCAGCAGCCCCCCCAGGGGATTTGGTGAAGCTTTCTTT
CDR3: CASSPPRGFGEAFF
length: 14
J: TRBJ1-1
V: TRBV6-1
size: few
D: NA

DNA: TGTTCAAGGAGTTTGGGTGATGCAGCTTTCTTT
CDR3: CSRSLGDAAFF
length: 11
J: TRBJ1-1
V: TRBV28
size: NA
D: NA

DNA: TGCAGTGCTAGAGCTACGACCGGGTCTAGCTTTTACGAGCAGTACTTC
CDR3: CSARATTGSSFYEQYF
length: 16
J: TRBJ2-7
V: TRBV20-1
size: NA
D: NA

DNA: TGTGCCAGCAGTTACTCGGTCGGGGGAGACACTGAAGCTTTCTTT
CDR3: CASSYSVGGDTEAFF
length: 15
J: TRBJ1-1
V: TRBV6-5
size: NA
D: NA

DNA: TGCGCCAGCAGCCTCAGGCCAGAATCCTCCTACGAGCAGTACTTC
CDR3: CASSLRPESSYEQYF
length: 15
J: TRBJ2-7
V: TRBV5-1
size: many
D: NA

DNA: TGTGCCAGCAGCTTAGACAGCGCCTACGAGCAGTACTTC
CDR3: CASSLDSAYEQYF
length: 13
J: TRBJ2-7
V: TRBV7-2
size: many
D: NA

DNA: TGTGCCAGCAGCCTCGAAACCGGAGGGGGCGATGGCTACACCTTC
CDR3: CASSLETGGGDGYTF
length: 15
J: TRBJ1-2
V: TRBV4-2
size: NA
D: TRBD1

DNA: TGTGCCAGCAGCTCCTCTGGGACATCCGGCTACACCTTC
CDR3: CASSSSGTSGYTF
length: 13
J: TRBJ1-2
V: TRBV7-9
size: few
D: NA

DNA: TGTGCCAGCAGCCTTTTAGAGGTAGCGGGAGGGCCGTTAGTCGGGGAGCTGTTTTTT
CDR3: CASSLLEVAGGPLVGELFF
length: 19
J: TRBJ2-2
V: TRBV7-9
size: medium-sized
D: TRBD2

DNA: TGTGCCACCAGTGACCCAGGGACAGCCAAAGGCTACACCTTC
CDR3: CATSDPGTAKGYTF
length: 14
J: TRBJ1-2
V: TRBV24-1
size: few
D: TRBD1